This entry lists 24 T cell receptor beta chains sequenced from one sample in a study of beta chain features in type 1 diabetes. Expressed TCRB transcripts were sequenced, since all the RNA that had been isolated was reverse transcribed. Profiling relied on immunoSEQ multiplex PCR, and the TCRdb table lists in-frame clones only, not all of them. Of 900,000 or so clones in the sample, 15% to 20% were seen once. The specimen was naive CD4+ T cells from blood. All receptors derive from a woman aged 18-29 years in good health.

This clone was detected only a few times. V gene TRBV28 combines with J gene TRBJ2-7, with D perhaps matching TRBD1 (7 bases). CDR1 and CDR2 from the germline V gene are MDHEN and SYDVKM. The CDR3 is made up of 12 amino acids. The germline V and J ends were trimmed by 7 bases and 6 bases, with 13 bases remaining between them. This CDR3 reads CASTSGGTEQYF. For the CDR3, the DNA is TGTGCCAGCACGTCAGGGGGGACCGAGCAGTACTTC.

V is TRBV6-1 and J is TRBJ1-2; D is unclear. V lost 5 bases to trimming and J lost 8 bases, with 18 bases between them. The germline V gene encodes CDR1 MNHNS and CDR2 SASEGT. This CDR3 has 14 residues. This CDR3 is CASSIRAVVWGYTF. In DNA, the CDR3 is TGTGCCAGCAGTATCCGGGCCGTAGTCTGGGGCTACACCTTC.

This chain links TRBV5-1 with TRBJ1-4; maybe TRBD1 (5 bases). The V gene's germline CDR1 is SGHRS and CDR2 YFSETQ. Trimming cost V 0 bases and J 0 bases, with 12 bases left between them. The CDR3 contains 17 residues. The CDR3 sequence is CASSLVGAFATNEKLFF. CDR3 nucleotides: TGCGCCAGCAGCTTGGTCGGGGCGTTTGCAACTAATGAAAAACTGTTTTTT.

This clone has a handful of counts. The chain uses TRBV7-2 and TRBJ2-1; 8 bases agree with TRBD1. CDR1 and CDR2 (germline): SGHTA, FQGNSA. The CDR3 totals 15 residues. Germline trimming cut 0 bases from V and 9 bases from J; bases unmatched to any gene: 7. As DNA, the CDR3 is TGTGCCAGCAGCTTAGCCTACAGGGGGGCAGGTGAGCAGTTCTTC. Translating gives CASSLAYRGAGEQFF.

This clone was counted between two and nine times. V is TRBV28 and J is TRBJ2-1; 7 bases map to TRBD1. The CDR3 consists of 13 residues. Germline V gives CDR1 MDHEN, CDR2 SYDVKM. After removal of 1 base from V and 6 bases from J, the junction contained 0 bases not matched to a gene. The CDR3 here is CASSLSGGNEQFF. The CDR3 coding sequence is TGTGCCAGCAGTTTATCAGGGGGCAATGAGCAGTTCTTC. Complete variable domain (other parts from reference TRBV28 and TRBJ2-1): DVKVTQSSRYLVKRTGEKVFLECVQDMDHENMFWYRQDPGLGLRLIYFSYDVKMKEKGDIPEGYSVSREKKERFSLILESASTNQTSMYLCASSLSGGNEQFFGPGTRLTVL.

J is TRBJ2-1 and V is TRBV29-1, with 7 bases identical to TRBD1. V lost 4 bases to trimming and J lost 7 bases; unmatched junction nucleotides: 13. The CDR3 totals 15 residues. In germline, CDR1 is SQVTM, CDR2 ANQGSEA. CDR3 amino acids: CSVGTWGTDLNEQFF. CDR3 DNA: TGCAGCGTTGGAACTTGGGGGACAGACCTTAATGAGCAGTTCTTC.

The chain joins TRBV7-2 to TRBJ2-7; TRBD1 matches at 7 bases. V lost 2 bases to trimming and J lost 4 bases; unmatched junction nucleotides: 8. Germline V lookup: CDR1 SGHTA, CDR2 FQGNSA. The CDR3 loop spans 15 amino acids. In DNA form, the CDR3 reads TGTGCCAGCAGCTTAATAGGGGGCTCTGTGTACGAGCAGTACTTC. This sequence encodes CASSLIGGSVYEQYF.

The sample holds a few counts of this clone. CDR3 residues: CASSLGRGLQGETQYF. Here the CDR3 DNA reads TGTGCCAGCAGCTTAGGCCGGGGGCTACAGGGAGAGACCCAGTACTTC. V gene TRBV7-9 combines with J gene TRBJ2-5; D is perhaps TRBD1 or TRBD2 (6 bases each). Germline loops: CDR1 SEHNR, CDR2 FQNEAQ (reference sequence). This CDR3 spans 16 amino acids. The V end was cut by 1 base, the J end by 4 bases, with 16 bases between. Full variable domain (rest looked up from reference TRBV7-9 and TRBJ2-5): DTGVSQNPRHKITKRGQNVTFRCDPISEHNRLYWYRQTLGQGPEFLTYFQNEAQLEKSRLLSDRFSAERPKGSFSTLEIQRTEQGDSAMYLCASSLGRGLQGETQYFGPGTRLLVL.

This chain links TRBV28 with TRBJ2-5, with 7 bases identical to TRBD1. This CDR3 spans 15 amino acids. Germline V CDR1 and CDR2: MDHEN, SYDVKM. With V trimmed by 4 bases and J by 2 bases, 7 bases remained unmatched. DNA for the CDR3: TGTGCCAGCAGTTCGCTCGGGACAGCACAAGAGACCCAGTACTTC. Translated, it gives CASSSLGTAQETQYF.

V is TRBV9 and J is TRBJ2-4, with D tentatively TRBD1 (5 bases). From germline, CDR1 is SGDLS and CDR2 YYNGEE. The V end lost 0 bases, the J end lost 5 bases, and 6 bases lay between the germline ends. CDR3 length: 13 amino acids. The DNA of the CDR3 is TGTGCCAGCAGCGTAGGCAGGGAAAACATTCAGTACTTC. Its protein is CASSVGRENIQYF.

This chain links TRBV21-1 with TRBJ2-6; the DNA was not used to check the table's D call, TRBD1. TRBV21-1 is labeled a pseudogene. The CDR3 sequence is 18 residues long. The CDR3 protein is CASSMGQGKPSGANVLTF. For the CDR3, the DNA is TGTGCCAGCAGCATGGGACAGGGGAAACCTTCTGGGGCCAACGTCCTGACTTTC.

The CDR3 DNA reads as TGTGCCAGCAGCGTAGGAGGGACGTGGGTACGTATTAGCTCCTACAATGAGCAGTTCTTC. It yields the protein CASSVGGTWVRISSYNEQFF. This chain links TRBV9 with TRBJ2-1; D is tentatively TRBD1 or TRBD2 (5 bases each). This CDR3 is built from 20 residues. Per the germline V gene, CDR1 is SGDLS and CDR2 is YYNGEE. The V and J ends lost 0 bases and 0 bases respectively, with 22 bases between them.

This clone came up a few times. The chain carries TRBV11-1 and TRBJ2-1; D is possibly TRBD1 or TRBD2 (5 bases each). CDR1 is SGHAT and CDR2 is FQDESV in the germline V gene (reference sequence). The CDR3 runs 18 residues. Trimming removed 6 bases at V and 2 bases at J, with 23 bases between. In DNA form, the CDR3 reads TGTGCCAGCAGTTGGGGACCCTCCGGGAATCGGCCCTACAATGAGCAGTTCTTC. Encoded protein: CASSWGPSGNRPYNEQFF.

This chain joins TRBV10-3 and TRBJ2-1; 9 positions agree with TRBD1. CDR1 is ENHRY, CDR2 SYGVKD, per germline. This CDR3 is 14 amino acids long. V shed 7 bases and J 8 bases; nucleotides not matched to a gene: 9. CDR3: CAINPGQGHHEQFF. The CDR3 DNA reads as TGTGCCATCAACCCCGGACAGGGGCATCATGAGCAGTTCTTC.

The chain recombines TRBV11-2 with TRBJ2-3; perhaps D is TRBD1 or TRBD2 (5 bases each). CDR3 length equals 15 residues. V lost 2 bases to trimming and J lost 5 bases, with 14 bases between them. CDR1 and CDR2 from the germline V gene are SGHAT and FQNNGV. The CDR3 region is CASSLLGVKGDTQYF. The CDR3 DNA reads TGTGCCAGCAGCTTATTGGGGGTTAAGGGAGATACGCAGTATTTT.

This clone was detected a few times. This chain connects TRBV18 to TRBJ2-3; TRBD2 might be the D (6 bases). The CDR3 extends over 13 amino acids. Between the trimmed V and J ends, which lost 3 bases and 4 bases, there was a span of 8 bases. Germline V gene sequence: CDR1 KGHSH, CDR2 LQKENI. CDR3 nucleotide sequence: TGTGCCAGCTCACCCGGGGGAGCAGATACGCAGTATTTT. Translation: CASSPGGADTQYF.

This clone was picked up a small number of times. This sequence joins TRBV5-1 and TRBJ2-7; possibly TRBD2 for D (6 bases). Germline V lookup: CDR1 SGHRS, CDR2 YFSETQ. The CDR3 is 12 residues long. V was clipped by 4 bases and J by 2 bases, with 7 bases between them. The CDR3 DNA follows: TGCGCCAGCAGCCGACTAGCCTACGAGCAGTACTTC. This gives the protein CASSRLAYEQYF. Using reference TRBV5-1 and TRBJ2-7 for the parts outside the CDR3, the full variable domain is KAGVTQTPRYLIKTRGQQVTLSCSPISGHRSVSWYQQTPGQGLQFLFEYFSETQRNKGNFPGRFSGRQFSNSRSEMNVSTLELGDSALYLCASSRLAYEQYFGPGTRLTVT.

This clone was counted between two and nine times. This chain connects TRBV7-2 to TRBJ2-7; D may correspond to TRBD1 or TRBD2 (5 bases each). The CDR3 is made up of 14 amino acids. The V and J ends lost 4 bases and 4 bases respectively, with 14 bases between them. The germline gives CDR1 SGHTA, CDR2 FQGNSA. In DNA form, the CDR3 reads TGTGCCAGCAGCTCCGGGACCGTTTCTTACGAGCAGTACTTC. Translating gives CASSSGTVSYEQYF.

There are a few counts of this clone. The CDR3, as DNA: TGTGCCAGTAGTCTAACTAGCGGGAGTTCATCGTTAAACAATGAGCAGTTCTTC. This encodes CASSLTSGSSSLNNEQFF. The rearrangement uses TRBV19 and TRBJ2-1; 11 bases are shared with TRBD2. Germline V gene sequence: CDR1 LNHDA, CDR2 SQIVND (reference sequence). This CDR3 region has 18 residues. V shed 5 bases and J 5 bases; nucleotides not matched to a gene: 14.

Only a few counts were recorded for this clone. The chain combines TRBV7-9 with TRBJ2-7, with a weak D call TRBD2 (5 bases). The V gene's germline CDR1 is SEHNR and CDR2 FQNEAQ (reference sequence). The CDR3 is 14 residues long. The germline V and J ends were trimmed by 4 bases and 5 bases, with 15 bases remaining between them. The CDR3 protein is CASSYHGGFDEQYF. The CDR3, as DNA: TGTGCCAGCAGCTATCACGGCGGGTTCGACGAGCAGTACTTC.

This clone has more than one count but fewer than ten. In the same sample, other DNA sequences code for this CDR3. The chain combines TRBV28 with TRBJ2-3, with unresolved D. The CDR3 sequence is 11 residues long. Between the trimmed V and J ends, which lost 2 bases and 6 bases, there was a span of 3 bases. Germline loops: CDR1 MDHEN, CDR2 SYDVKM. For the CDR3, the DNA is TGTGCCAGCAGTTTAAGGGATACGCAGTATTTT. It is translated as CASSLRDTQYF.

This clone was seen only a few times. The V call is TRBV27, the J call TRBJ1-2, with unresolved D. V was cut by 6 bases and J by 2 bases, with 10 bases left in between. The CDR3 totals 13 residues. Germline V gene sequence: CDR1 MNHEY, CDR2 SMNVEV (reference sequence). The CDR3 coding sequence is TGTGCCAGCAGCCTGCAAGGAAACTATGGCTACACCTTC. Translation gives CASSLQGNYGYTF.

This clone has more than one count but fewer than ten. The chain uses TRBV7-9 and TRBJ1-2; D is unclear. The CDR3 contains 12 residues. CDR1 and CDR2 (germline): SEHNR, FQNEAQ (reference sequence). V lost 5 bases, J lost 2 bases, and 6 bases lay in between. CDR3 sequence (DNA): TGTGCCAGCAGCCGCGAGAACTATGGCTACACCTTC. This codes for CASSRENYGYTF.

The chain couples TRBV4-1 to TRBJ2-1; D gene uncertain. Germline V CDR1 and CDR2: MGHRA, YSYEKL. CDR3 length: 13 residues. V was trimmed by 0 bases and J by 8 bases, leaving 8 bases between them. This chain's CDR3 is CASSQEGTDEQFF. The CDR3 DNA reads as TGCGCCAGCAGCCAAGAAGGAACCGATGAGCAGTTCTTC.